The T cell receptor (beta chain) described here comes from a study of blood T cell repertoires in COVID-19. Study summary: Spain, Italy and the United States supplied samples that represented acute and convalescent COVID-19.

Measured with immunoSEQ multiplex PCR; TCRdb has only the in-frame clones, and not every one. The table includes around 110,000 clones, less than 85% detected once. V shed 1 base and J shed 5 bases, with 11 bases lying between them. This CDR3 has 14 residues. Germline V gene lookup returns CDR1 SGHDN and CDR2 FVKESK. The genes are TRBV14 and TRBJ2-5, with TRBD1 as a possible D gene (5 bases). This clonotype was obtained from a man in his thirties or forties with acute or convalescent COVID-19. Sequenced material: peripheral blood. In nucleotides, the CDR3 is TGTGCCAGCAGCCAAGGCACAGGTGCGGAGACCCAGTACTTC. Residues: CASSQGTGAETQYF. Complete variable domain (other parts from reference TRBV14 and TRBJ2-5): EAGVTQFPSHSVIEKGQTVTLRCDPISGHDNLYWYRRVMGKEIKFLLHFVKESKQDESGMPNNRFLAERTGGTYSTLKVQPAELEDSGVYFCASSQGTGAETQYFGPGTRLLVL.